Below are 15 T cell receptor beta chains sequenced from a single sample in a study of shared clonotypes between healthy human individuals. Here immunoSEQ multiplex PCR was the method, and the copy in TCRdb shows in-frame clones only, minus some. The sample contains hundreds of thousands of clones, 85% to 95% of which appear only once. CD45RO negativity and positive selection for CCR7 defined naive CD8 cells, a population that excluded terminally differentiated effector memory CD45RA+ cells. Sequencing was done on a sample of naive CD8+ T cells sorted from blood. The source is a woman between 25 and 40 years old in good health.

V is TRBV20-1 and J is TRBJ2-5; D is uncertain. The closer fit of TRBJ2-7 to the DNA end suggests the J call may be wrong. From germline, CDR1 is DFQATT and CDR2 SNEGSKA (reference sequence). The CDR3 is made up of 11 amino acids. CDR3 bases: TGCAGTGCTAGACAGTCCTACGAGCAGTACTTC. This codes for CSARQSYEQYF.

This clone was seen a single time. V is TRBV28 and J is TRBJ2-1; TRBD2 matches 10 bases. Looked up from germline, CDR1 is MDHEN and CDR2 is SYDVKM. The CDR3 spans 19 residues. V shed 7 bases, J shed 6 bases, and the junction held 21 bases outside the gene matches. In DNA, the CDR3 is TGTGCCAGCACCAAAAGATACACTATCAGCGGGAGGGCCCGCAATGAGCAGTTCTTC. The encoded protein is CASTKRYTISGRARNEQFF.

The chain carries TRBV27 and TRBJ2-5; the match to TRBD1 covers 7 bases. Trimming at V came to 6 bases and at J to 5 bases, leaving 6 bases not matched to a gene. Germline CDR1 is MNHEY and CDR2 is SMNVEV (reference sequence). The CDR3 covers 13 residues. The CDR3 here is CASSQTGWETQYF. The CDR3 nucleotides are TGTGCCAGCAGCCAGACAGGGTGGGAGACCCAGTACTTC.

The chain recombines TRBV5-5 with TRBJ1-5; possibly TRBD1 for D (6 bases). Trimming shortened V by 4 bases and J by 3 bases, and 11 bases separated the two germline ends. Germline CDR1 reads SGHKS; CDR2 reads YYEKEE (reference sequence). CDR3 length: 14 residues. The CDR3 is CASSMDSYNQPQHF. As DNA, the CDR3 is TGTGCCAGCAGCATGGACAGCTACAATCAGCCCCAGCATTTT. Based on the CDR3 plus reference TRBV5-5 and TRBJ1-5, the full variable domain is DAGVTQSPTHLIKTRGQQVTLRCSPISGHKSVSWYQQVLGQGPQFIFQYYEKEERGRGNFPDRFSARQFPNYSSELNVNALLLGDSALYLCASSMDSYNQPQHFGDGTRLSIL.

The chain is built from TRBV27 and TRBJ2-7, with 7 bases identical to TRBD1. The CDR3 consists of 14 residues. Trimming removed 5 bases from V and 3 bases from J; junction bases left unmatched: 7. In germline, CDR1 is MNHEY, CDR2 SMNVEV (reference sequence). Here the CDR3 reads CASSPQGVGYEQYF. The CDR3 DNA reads TGTGCCAGCAGTCCCCAGGGGGTGGGCTACGAGCAGTACTTC.

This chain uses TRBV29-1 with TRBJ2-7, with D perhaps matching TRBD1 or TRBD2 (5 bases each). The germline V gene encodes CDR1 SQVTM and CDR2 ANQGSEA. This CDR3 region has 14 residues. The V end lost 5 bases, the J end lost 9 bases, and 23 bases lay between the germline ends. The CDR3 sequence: CSVSPTLGTLGQYF. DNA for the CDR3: TGCAGCGTTTCCCCCACTCTCGGGACGCTAGGGCAGTACTTC.

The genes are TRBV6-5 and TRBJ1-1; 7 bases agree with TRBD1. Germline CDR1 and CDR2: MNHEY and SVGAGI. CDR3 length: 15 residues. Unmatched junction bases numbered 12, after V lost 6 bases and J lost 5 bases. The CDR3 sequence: CASSQSTGLWTEAFF. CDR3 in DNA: TGTGCCAGCAGCCAGTCGACAGGGCTGTGGACTGAAGCTTTCTTT.

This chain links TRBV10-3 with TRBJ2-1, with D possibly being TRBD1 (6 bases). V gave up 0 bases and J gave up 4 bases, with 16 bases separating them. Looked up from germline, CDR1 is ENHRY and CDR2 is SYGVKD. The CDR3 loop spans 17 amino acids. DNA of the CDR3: TGTGCCATCAGTGAGTCAGGACAGCCACCCGCGTACAATGAGCAGTTCTTC. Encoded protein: CAISESGQPPAYNEQFF.

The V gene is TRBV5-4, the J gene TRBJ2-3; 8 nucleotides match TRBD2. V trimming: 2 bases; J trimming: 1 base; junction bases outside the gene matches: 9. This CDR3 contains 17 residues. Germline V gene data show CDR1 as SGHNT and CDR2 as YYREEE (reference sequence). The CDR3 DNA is TGTGCCAGCAGCTTCCTTAGCGGGAAGGGTCGCACAGATACGCAGTATTTT. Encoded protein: CASSFLSGKGRTDTQYF.

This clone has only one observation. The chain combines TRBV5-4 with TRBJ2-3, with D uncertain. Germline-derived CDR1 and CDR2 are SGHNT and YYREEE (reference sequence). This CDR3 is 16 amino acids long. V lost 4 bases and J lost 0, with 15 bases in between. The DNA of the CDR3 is TGTGCCAGCAGCCCCGCCCCTAGTGGGAGCACAGATACGCAGTATTTT. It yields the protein CASSPAPSGSTDTQYF.

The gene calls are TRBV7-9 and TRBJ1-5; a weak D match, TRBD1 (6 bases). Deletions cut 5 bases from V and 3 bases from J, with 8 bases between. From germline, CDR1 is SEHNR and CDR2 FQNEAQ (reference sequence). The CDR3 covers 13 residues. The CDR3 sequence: CASSRQDNQPQHF. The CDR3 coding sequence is TGTGCCAGCAGCCGACAGGACAATCAGCCCCAGCATTTT. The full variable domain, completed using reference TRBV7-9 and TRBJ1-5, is DTGVSQNPRHKITKRGQNVTFRCDPISEHNRLYWYRQTLGQGPEFLTYFQNEAQLEKSRLLSDRFSAERPKGSFSTLEIQRTEQGDSAMYLCASSRQDNQPQHFGDGTRLSIL.

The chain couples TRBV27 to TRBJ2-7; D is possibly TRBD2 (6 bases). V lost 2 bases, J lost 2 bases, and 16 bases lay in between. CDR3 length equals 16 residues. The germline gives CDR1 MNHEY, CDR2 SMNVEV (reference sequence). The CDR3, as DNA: TGTGCCAGCAGTTTACTCGCGGGGCTACCGACCTACGAGCAGTACTTC. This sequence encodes CASSLLAGLPTYEQYF.

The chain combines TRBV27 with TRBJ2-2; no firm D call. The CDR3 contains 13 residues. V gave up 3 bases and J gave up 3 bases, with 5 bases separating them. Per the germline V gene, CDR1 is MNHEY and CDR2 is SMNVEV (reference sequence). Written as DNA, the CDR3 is TGTGCCAGCAGTTTCATCGACACCGGGGAGCTGTTTTTT. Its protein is CASSFIDTGELFF.

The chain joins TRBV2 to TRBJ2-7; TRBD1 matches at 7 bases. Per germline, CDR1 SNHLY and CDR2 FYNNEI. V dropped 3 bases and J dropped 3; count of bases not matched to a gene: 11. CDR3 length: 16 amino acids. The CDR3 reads CASSDLGSTGSYEQYF. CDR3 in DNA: TGTGCCAGCAGTGATCTCGGGTCGACAGGGAGCTACGAGCAGTACTTC.

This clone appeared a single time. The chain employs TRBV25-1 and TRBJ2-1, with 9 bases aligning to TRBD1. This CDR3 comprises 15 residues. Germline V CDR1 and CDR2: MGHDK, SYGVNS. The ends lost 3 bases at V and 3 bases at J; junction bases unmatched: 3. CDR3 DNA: TGTGCCAGCAGTGAGGGACAGGGCATCTACAATGAGCAGTTCTTC. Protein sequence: CASSEGQGIYNEQFF.